The entry below gives a single T cell receptor beta chain sequence along with its context. No cognate antigen has been identified for it. No quality values exist for individual bases; no much larger clone is one base distant. This sample was taken from a study of blood T cell repertoires in COVID-19 (TCRdb year 2020). Notes on the research overall: Collaborator samples came from the United States, Italy and Spain and covered acute and convalescent phases of COVID-19. The dataset comprised deeply sampled blood TCRbeta repertoires from subjects exposed to, actively infected with, or recovered from COVID-19. The samples were drawn from two sources: the first 160 participants of the ongoing ImmuneRACE study, and about 1,300 subjects contributed by 6 global collaborators. The sample metadata nearly always contained a de-identified subject ID, COVID-19 status, age in years and sex. A freely available public database, intended as a resource for researchers studying the immune response to SARS-CoV-2, is where the repertoires were released. Where HLA class I and class II types were available, the types were taken from metadata supplied by the sample provider, not from assay-based typing. The material from the prospective study consisted of cDNA or gDNA derived from T cells, B-cell-depleted T cells, or PBMCs. Beyond this particular receptor, the publication reports: The quantity of clinical and demographic metadata differed by source and by participant and was supplied without curation.

Collaborating institutions collected whole blood in K2EDTA tubes following their own protocols. For TCRbeta analysis, collaborator samples were shipped as frozen whole blood, as isolated PBMCs, or as DNA extracted from either sample type. From the cysteine up to the phenylalanine, the CDR3 has a length of 13 residues. The read is trimmed to its CDR3 DNA, 39 bases read in frame from base 1. Per the germline V gene, SGHNT is the CDR1 and YENEEA is the CDR2. Between the V and J ends, shortened by 0 bases and 7 bases respectively, the junction contains 9 bases. TCRbeta CDR3 regions were amplified from genomic DNA using the immunoSEQ Assay, a bias-controlled multiplex PCR. As for the authors' bioinformatics: The number of nucleated cells in each sample was estimated from the amplification of reference gene primers within the assay. Sequence reads were collapsed and filtered to measure the absolute abundance of every unique TCRbeta CDR3 rearrangement. Productive Simpson clonality was computed per sample as the square root of Simpson's diversity index over productive rearrangements. TCRdb stores this immuneACCESS table with in-frame sequences only. Part of the clones is absent; in the studies checked, under half of the shortfall reflects unresolved V genes, and no reason is known for the rest. V, J and clone size are those of that table, while D and trimming were read from the DNA. The table for this sample lists approximately 67,000 clones; 75% to 95% of them were counted only once. Of the sample, about 5% is held by the ten largest clones.

Rearrangement joined TRBV11-3 to TRBJ1-1; too little of a D gene remains to name it. The material sequenced was peripheral blood. This TCR was sampled from a woman aged 55 to 70 with active COVID-19. The nucleotide sequence is TGTGCCAGCAGCTTAGACTCTTTAAATGAAGCTTTCTTT. The resulting protein is CASSLDSLNEAFF.